This TCR beta chain was identified in a study of CD8 T cells in ankylosing spondylitis. Findings of the study overall: Disease-linked clones were reportedly significantly enriched in matched ankylosing spondylitis synovial fluid. Characteristic of ankylosing spondylitis blood, it appeared, was a TCR beta motif comprising eight highly homologous variants. Some of the motif variants had earlier been found in reactive arthritis patients' fluid and blood.

Library preparation for TCR beta used quantitative 5'-RACE with molecular barcodes. TCRdb used MiXCR to reprocess the 5' RACE reads, holding one entry per CDR3 protein. The sample shows about 240,000 distinct CDR3 sequences, roughly 8.6% of them seen only once. This clonotype was counted many times. Its target is unknown. CDR1 and CDR2 from the germline V gene are SQVTM and ANQGSEA. The CDR3 is 14 amino acids. V was pared by 2 bases and J by 5 bases, with 14 bases between. The sequence derives from a male donor with ankylosing spondylitis or in good health (not recorded which). V usage is TRBV29-1 and J usage is TRBJ2-3; D is undetermined. The sequencing input was blood, either unsorted or a sorted T cell fraction (not recorded which). The CDR3 DNA follows: TGCAGCGTTGAAATTCAATCAAGGGAAGATACGCAGTATTTT. Encoded protein: CSVEIQSREDTQYF.